This T cell receptor beta chain was recovered during a study of blood T cell repertoires in COVID-19. About the study: Samples representing acute and convalescent COVID-19 were sourced from the United States, Italy and Spain. PBMCs, B-cell-depleted T cells, or T cells provided the cDNA or gDNA that made up the material.

This CDR3 region has 14 residues. The germline gives CDR1 MDHEN, CDR2 SYDVKM. The V end was cut by 3 bases, the J end by 0 bases, with 8 bases between. Source study methods: How many nucleated cells were present was estimated from reference gene primer amplification. Sequencing was performed with immunoSEQ multiplex PCR; in TCRdb, only in-frame clones are kept and a portion is missing. V and J calls and clone size are given by that table; D and trimming were obtained from the DNA. Among 120,000 to 150,000 clones listed, about 85% were seen once. The chain is built from TRBV28 and TRBJ1-1, with unresolved D. The clonotype originates from a woman between 40 and 55 years old with active or convalescent COVID-19. Sequenced sample: peripheral blood. In DNA, the CDR3 is TGTGCCAGCAGTTTCAATGCGGTGAACACTGAAGCTTTCTTT. Residues: CASSFNAVNTEAFF. The full variable domain, in which reference TRBV28 and TRBJ1-1 provide the parts outside the CDR3, is DVKVTQSSRYLVKRTGEKVFLECVQDMDHENMFWYRQDPGLGLRLIYFSYDVKMKEKGDIPEGYSVSREKKERFSLILESASTNQTSMYLCASSFNAVNTEAFFGQGTRLTVV.